This entry lists 22 T cell receptor beta chains sequenced from one sample in a study of blood T cell repertoires in COVID-19. TCRdb's copy holds only in-frame clones and misses some; the assay was immunoSEQ multiplex PCR. The top ten hold approximately 8.6% of the sample, which has more than 200,000 clones, approximately 82% seen once. The material sequenced was peripheral blood. These receptors came from a man in his forties or fifties with active or convalescent COVID-19.

The chain links TRBV25-1 to TRBJ1-2; D remains ambiguous. The germline CDR1 and CDR2 sequences are MGHDK and SYGVNS. V gave up 6 bases and J gave up 3 bases, with 14 bases separating them. This CDR3 has 14 residues. CDR3 amino acids: CASSNTQEYYGYTF. Written as DNA, the CDR3 is TGTGCCAGCAGCAACACTCAGGAATACTATGGCTACACCTTC.

The chain combines TRBV18 with TRBJ2-1, with 8 bases fitting TRBD2. V was clipped by 6 bases and J by 3 bases; unmatched bases: 7. Germline lookup yields CDR1 KGHSH and CDR2 LQKENI. This CDR3 is 15 amino acids long. The CDR3 spells CASSPGLAGYNEQFF. DNA for the CDR3: TGTGCCAGCTCCCCAGGCCTAGCGGGCTACAATGAGCAGTTCTTC.

The chain carries TRBV18 and TRBJ1-1, with D unclear. Germline assignment: CDR1 KGHSH and CDR2 LQKENI. Between the trimmed V and J ends, which lost 3 bases and 1 base, there was a span of 18 bases. CDR3 size: 17 residues. CDR3 region: CASSPVQTTSGNTEAFF. CDR3 nucleotide sequence: TGTGCCAGCTCACCTGTACAGACGACGAGTGGGAACACTGAAGCTTTCTTT.

As to this clone: The junction departs from germline at one end; a sequencing error may be responsible. The V call is TRBV9, the J call TRBJ1-6, with unresolved D. The CDR3 extends over 16 amino acids. Germline CDR1 SGDLS, CDR2 YYNGEE. The CDR3 sequence: CASGVEAVPYNSPLHF. The CDR3 nucleotides are TGTGCCAGCGGCGTAGAGGCGGTGCCATATAATTCACCCCTCCACTTT.

The chain is built from TRBV6-6 and TRBJ2-7; 8 bases are shared with TRBD1. The length of the CDR3 is 14 residues. CDR1 and CDR2 from the germline V gene are MNHNY and SVGAGI (reference sequence). J gave up 3 bases and V 6 bases, and 7 bases lay outside the gene matches. CDR3 in amino acids: CASRVDRAHYEQYF. The CDR3 DNA sequence: TGTGCCAGCAGGGTGGACAGGGCCCACTACGAGCAGTACTTC.

The chain has TRBV5-1 and TRBJ1-4; 12 nucleotides align to TRBD1. Germline lookup yields CDR1 SGHRS and CDR2 YFSETQ. The J segment lost 7 bases and the V segment lost 4 bases, leaving 11 bases of the junction unmatched. This CDR3 contains 17 residues. The CDR3 DNA reads TGCGCCAGCAGCCTAGGAGGGACAGGGGGCCCGGGTGAAAAACTGTTTTTT. Translated: CASSLGGTGGPGEKLFF.

V is TRBV6-5 and J is TRBJ1-2, with D possibly TRBD1 on 6 matching bases. CDR3 length: 15 residues. In germline, CDR1 is MNHEY, CDR2 SVGAGI. V was cut by 5 bases and J by 4 bases, with 17 bases left in between. The CDR3 is CASSNPGQITYGYTF. The CDR3 DNA reads TGTGCCAGCAGTAACCCGGGACAAATTACCTATGGCTACACCTTC.

The chain combines TRBV7-9 with TRBJ2-3, with D perhaps TRBD2 (5 bases). The germline CDR1 and CDR2 sequences are SEHNR and FQNEAQ (reference sequence). The CDR3 loop spans 15 amino acids. V was clipped by 1 base and J by 3 bases, with 11 bases between them. CDR3 sequence (DNA): TGTGCCAGCAGCTTAGAGGTCCCGGGGACAGATACGCAGTATTTT. Translation gives CASSLEVPGTDTQYF.

The CDR3 region is CASTHGQGNFNSPLHF. Written as DNA, the CDR3 is TGCGCCAGCACCCATGGCCAGGGAAATTTTAATTCACCCCTCCACTTT. V is TRBV5-1 and J is TRBJ1-6; tentative D call: TRBD1 (5 bases). The germline gives CDR1 SGHRS, CDR2 YFSETQ. Trimming took off 6 bases at V and 6 bases at J, with 19 bases between the two ends. CDR3 length: 16 amino acids.

This sequence joins TRBV20-1 and TRBJ2-3; D unclear. V lost 6 bases and J 4 bases, leaving 8 bases between the germline ends. The CDR3 loop spans 11 amino acids. Germline assignment: CDR1 DFQATT and CDR2 SNEGSKA (reference sequence). The CDR3 loop reads CSAEDADTQYF. DNA of the CDR3: TGCAGTGCCGAGGATGCAGATACGCAGTATTTT.

The rearrangement uses TRBV30 and TRBJ1-6, with a tentative D call TRBD1 (6 bases). The CDR3 length is 14 residues. The germline V gene has CDR1 GTSNPN and CDR2 SVGIG (reference sequence). Trimming took off 3 bases at V and 9 bases at J, with 15 bases between the two ends. CDR3 in DNA: TGTGCCTGGAGAGAAACCTCACAGGGTTCACCCCTCCACTTT. It codes for CAWRETSQGSPLHF.

The rearrangement links TRBV28 to TRBJ2-1; 7 bases are shared with TRBD2. Germline assignment: CDR1 MDHEN and CDR2 SYDVKM. The CDR3 totals 16 residues. With 2 bases clipped from V and 5 bases from J, the junction kept 9 bases outside the gene matches. DNA of the CDR3: TGTGCCAGCAGTTTAGGGTCGGCTAGCGGAGACAATGAGCAGTTCTTC. Its protein is CASSLGSASGDNEQFF.

This chain links TRBV29-1 with TRBJ1-1; 9 bases agree with TRBD1. Trimming removed 5 bases from V and 9 bases from J; junction bases left unmatched: 7. In germline, CDR1 is SQVTM, CDR2 ANQGSEA. CDR3 length: 12 residues. CDR3 in amino acids: CSVRDRARKAFF. The DNA for the CDR3 is TGCAGCGTTCGGGACAGGGCAAGGAAAGCTTTCTTT.

The genes are TRBV14 and TRBJ1-2, with D unresolved. Germline lookup yields CDR1 SGHDN and CDR2 FVKESK. V was clipped by 1 base and J by 0 bases, with 6 bases between them. The CDR3 is made up of 14 amino acids. CDR3 protein: CASSQGPANYGYTF. The CDR3, as DNA: TGTGCCAGCAGCCAAGGTCCAGCTAACTATGGCTACACCTTC.

The J gene is TRBJ1-6, the V gene TRBV11-2, with 8 bases fitting TRBD1. The CDR3 is made up of 16 amino acids. Losses at the gene ends were 3 bases for V and 0 bases for J; bases not matched to a gene: 1. Germline V gene sequence: CDR1 SGHAT, CDR2 FQNNGV. The CDR3: CASSFGQGSYNSPLHF. DNA of the CDR3: TGTGCCAGCAGCTTCGGACAGGGCTCCTATAATTCACCCCTCCACTTT.

This chain joins TRBV6-5 and TRBJ2-1, with 9 bases that match TRBD1. With V trimmed by 6 bases and J by 8 bases, 8 bases remained unmatched. The CDR3 consists of 14 residues. Germline assignment: CDR1 MNHEY and CDR2 SVGAGI. CDR3 nucleotide sequence: TGTGCCAGCAGCCCGGGACAGGGAAAGTATGAGCAGTTCTTC. It yields the protein CASSPGQGKYEQFF.

CDR3: CASSRAESGNTIYF. The CDR3 DNA reads TGTGCCAGCAGCCGAGCGGAGAGTGGAAACACCATATATTTT. The genes are TRBV3-1 (or the pseudogene TRBV3-2) and TRBJ1-3; no clear D. Germline-derived CDR1 and CDR2 are LGHDT and YNNKEL (reference sequence). This CDR3 has 14 amino acids. Trimming took off 4 bases at V and 3 bases at J, with 10 bases between the two ends.

The gene calls are TRBV5-1 and TRBJ1-4, with a tentative D call TRBD1 (6 bases). Germline V gene sequence: CDR1 SGHRS, CDR2 YFSETQ. The ends were cut back, 3 bases at V and 6 bases at J, with 12 bases in the middle. The CDR3 totals 14 residues. CDR3: CASSYTGMDEKLFF. CDR3 DNA sequence: TGCGCCAGCAGCTATACAGGGATGGATGAAAAACTGTTTTTT.

The gene calls are TRBV5-1 and TRBJ2-7, with a weak D call TRBD2 (5 bases). Trimming took 1 base from V and 0 from J, leaving 8 bases between them. CDR1 is SGHRS and CDR2 is YFSETQ in the germline V gene. The CDR3 contains 14 residues. The CDR3 bases are TGCGCCAGCAGCTTGACGGGGTCCTCCTACGAGCAGTACTTC. Translated, it gives CASSLTGSSYEQYF. The variable domain in full, completed from reference TRBV5-1 and TRBJ2-7, reads KAGVTQTPRYLIKTRGQQVTLSCSPISGHRSVSWYQQTPGQGLQFLFEYFSETQRNKGNFPGRFSGRQFSNSRSEMNVSTLELGDSALYLCASSLTGSSYEQYFGPGTRLTVT.

The CDR3 DNA follows: TGTGCCAGCAGCCCAGGGGACTCCTACAATGAGCAGTTCTTC. It yields the protein CASSPGDSYNEQFF. The rearrangement joins TRBV3-1 (or the pseudogene TRBV3-2) to TRBJ2-1; possibly TRBD1 for D (6 bases). Deletions cut 4 bases from V and 0 bases from J, with 7 bases between. The length of the CDR3 is 14 residues. The germline V gene has CDR1 LGHDT and CDR2 YNNKEL (reference sequence).

The rearrangement joins TRBV12-2 to TRBJ1-1. TRBV12-2 is designated a pseudogene. This CDR3 comprises 18 residues. The CDR3 DNA is TGTGCAAGTCGCTTAGTGCCGTCGGGTTACGACCGGGGGACTGAAGCTTTCTTT. This sequence encodes CASRLVPSGYDRGTEAFF.

The V and J genes are TRBV28 and TRBJ2-7; TRBD2 matches 14 bases. Germline V lookup: CDR1 MDHEN, CDR2 SYDVKM. V was clipped by 5 bases and J by 4 bases; unmatched bases: 4. The CDR3 consists of 15 residues. CDR3 in DNA: TGTGCCAGCAGTACCGGGACTAGCGGGAGATACGAGCAGTACTTC. It encodes CASSTGTSGRYEQYF. The complete variable domain, with remaining parts taken from reference TRBV28 and TRBJ2-7, reads DVKVTQSSRYLVKRTGEKVFLECVQDMDHENMFWYRQDPGLGLRLIYFSYDVKMKEKGDIPEGYSVSREKKERFSLILESASTNQTSMYLCASSTGTSGRYEQYFGPGTRLTVT.